This T cell receptor beta chain was sequenced for a study of cytomegalovirus exposure and HLA in healthy donors (dated by TCRdb to the late 2010s). With respect to the entire study: An earlier analysis of roughly 570 of the donors reported 276 Gb of sequence data and 100 million to 120 million unique TCR beta sequences obtained from around 170 million T cells. An early release covering about 600 HLA-typed donors comprised about 300 gigabases of sequencing data and 65 million to 100 million unique TCR sequences. Of the roughly 410 genotyped donors, 65% to 90% were placed in the genetic ancestry cluster associated with self-reported Caucasian donors. The study was designed to test whether signatures of past pathogen exposure could be identified by cataloging public T cell receptors. The study profiled the T cell repertoires of approximately 700 subjects by immunosequencing and related them to cytomegalovirus serostatus. Besides the first cohort of approximately 710 subjects, a separate validation cohort made up of over a hundred different subjects was used. To predict cytomegalovirus infection status, the study brought together high-throughput TCR immunosequencing, statistical association of individual TCRs with disease status, and machine learning. In a later analysis, previously published TCR beta repertoires from several hundred donors were re-analyzed and high-resolution HLA genotyping was added so that TCR occurrence patterns could be studied. In the later analysis, no new phenotypic data were used to find candidate immune exposures; instead, reliance was placed on TCR beta sequences and their occurrence across donors. To decide whether each TCR beta V gene segment behaved as functional or pseudogenic, an earlier analysis of over 500 of the donors relied on high-throughput TCR beta sequencing. Donor age, sex, ethnicity and CMV serostatus were compiled together with the repertoire data. A later genetic analysis took genome-wide SNP genotypes for about 65% of the 666 donors and used that subset as a discovery cohort. All discovery cohort repertoires had been generated on a single sequencing platform. HLA typing included class I and class II loci at four-digit resolution. Typing coverage differed by locus: A, B, C, DRB1 and DQB1 were typed in about 620-630 donors, DQA1 in about 550, DPA1 in some 600, and DPB1 in roughly 450. A few DR-DQ haplotypes were treated as single units for association and clustering because of strong linkage in the cohort. Among some 400 genotyped donors of the cohort, an average of roughly 230,000 unique TCR beta nucleotide sequences was sequenced per donor, of which about 19% were non-productive. The paper's findings and limits, for the study overall: Strong co-occurrence of HLA alleles, especially DR and DQ, made assigning TCR associations to individual alleles difficult. Specific HLA alleles were associated with 15,000 to 20,000 TCR beta sequences at a false discovery rate of 0.05 in a later analysis. Only TCR beta chains were sequenced in this cohort, and the absence of alpha or paired-chain data limited detectable features. In vitro tests confirmed that a few of the cytomegalovirus-associated TCR beta chains recognize cytomegalovirus antigens. Immune exposure information for the cohort was limited to CMV serostatus. Because HLA typing was missing for some donors at each locus, association tests included only the typed subset. A later genetic analysis associated a missense DCLRE1C variant with V-gene and J-gene trimming of TCR beta chains, and an independent cohort replicated the association. Several of the top co-occurrence clusters appeared to be linked to parvovirus B19, influenza, CMV and Epstein-Barr virus, according to a later analysis. A later analysis found that most CMV-associated TCR beta chains appeared HLA-restricted, with HLA associations seemingly driven largely by CMV exposure. Linkage disequilibrium might explain the correlated functional status among segregating V segments, but an unknown experimental factor could not be excluded. Sequencing depth was assumed to be roughly uniform across donors in the presence/absence analyses, though that assumption may not hold. A later analysis found that HLA-associated TCR beta chains were more clonally expanded and had lower generation probabilities than equally common non-associated chains. Broadly in line with IMGT annotations, most TCR beta V segments showed up in productive rearrangements about 90% or about 30% of the time in an earlier analysis of some 590 of the donors. It was suggested by the authors that the approach could potentially be generalized to other disease states and immunological phenotypes. Because the 87-base-pair reads could not distinguish some IMGT-functional V segments, including TRBV6-2 and TRBV6-3, those segments were excluded. According to a later genetic analysis, donors in an Asian-associated ancestry cluster had fewer N-insertions in productive TCRs than the approximately 670-donor mean. Most TCR sequences were observed very rarely across donors, whereas some public TCRs were present in many individuals. A group of highly shared sequence variants was considered likely to be a technical artifact of the sequencing pipeline. A further reported finding was that TCR beta sequences accurately predicted the HLA-A and HLA-B alleles for most subjects in the first cohort. The earlier analysis of 587 of the donors excluded roughly 17 rarely observed V segments, including chromosome 9 orphons, because counts were too low. In both the original and validation cohorts, the classifier was reported to diagnose cytomegalovirus status with high specificity and sensitivity. According to a later analysis, TCR association rates differed among HLA loci, with DRB1 alleles showing the most associated TCRs and HLA-C alleles showing the fewest. The study listed 150 to 200 TCR beta chains as associated with cytomegalovirus.

Libraries came from the immunoSEQ multiplex PCR assay. For the multiplex PCR, a mixture combining 60 forward primers for TCR Vbeta segments and 13 reverse primers for TCR Jbeta segments was used. The CDR3 region of rearranged TCR beta genes was amplified from genomic DNA with a multiplex PCR assay. The amplified TCR beta libraries were sequenced on the Illumina HiSeq System as 87-base-pair reads. Regarding the original processing steps: Across the 600 to 700 repertoires, a later analysis counted some 80 million unique TCR beta chains, 8.5 million to 12 million of which were shared by at least two donors. Raw reads were error-corrected and collapsed into unique sequences by a nearest-neighbor algorithm in which closely related sequences were merged to remove PCR and sequencing errors. To assign V, D and J gene segments, CDR3 sequences were aligned to IMGT reference sequences. For a sequence to be retained, at least a six-nucleotide match to both a V gene segment and a J gene segment was required. A rearrangement counted as productive if the CDR3 had no stop codons and remained in frame with V and J, and every other rearrangement counted as non-productive. Following IMGT convention, CDR3 was defined as the stretch from the second conserved V-encoded cysteine up to the conserved J-encoded phenylalanine. Sequences without an unambiguous match to a single V gene segment were excluded from the earlier analysis of over 500 of the donors. In an earlier analysis of a few hundred of the donors, V segments were called functional above 56.7% productive rearrangements and were called segregating when the between-donor standard deviation exceeded 5%. A statistical classification framework was built to diagnose cytomegalovirus status from the catalog of TCR beta chain sequences. A later analysis assigned V and J genes by comparing TCR nucleotide sequences with IMGT/GENE-DB human TR gene sequences. A later analysis assigned CDR3 sequences and most-parsimonious VDJ recombination scenarios with the TCRdist pipeline. In a later analysis, each TCR beta chain was defined by its CDR3 amino acid sequence together with its V-gene family, and reads without a unique V-gene family were excluded. A later analysis removed 592 highly shared, low-generation-probability nucleotide sequences to deal with suspected cross-contamination and a sequencing artifact. A later analysis calculated a clonal expansion index for each public chain from normalized within-repertoire ranks of inferred template counts. In a later analysis, generation probabilities were computed using a VDJ recombination model fitted to out-of-frame rearrangements, and the results were checked against IGoR. A later analysis scored TCR-TCR, TCR-HLA and TCR-CMV co-occurrence with hypergeometric tests, applying a repertoire-size bias correction to TCR pairs. A later analysis estimated false discovery rates by permuting HLA or CMV assignments 20 times. In a later analysis, co-occurring TCRs were grouped using DBSCAN, and TCRdist sequence similarity was added for clustering within HLA-allele-positive subsets. Repertoires with fewer than 30,000 or more than 120,000 public chains were left out of co-occurrence clustering, as were several repertoires with anomalous nucleotide sharing. This is the immuneACCESS table as TCRdb keeps it, with only in-frame sequences that have V and J called. A part of the clones is gone; compared with another copy, unresolved V genes explain less than half, and the rest is unexplained. V and J calls and clone size are as listed in that table; D and trimming were resolved from the DNA. The sample records under 200,000 clones, about 80% of which are singletons. In total, the top ten clones hold 2% to 2.5% of the sample.

The cohort consisted of hundreds of healthy bone marrow donors. Cohort members were all nominally healthy when sampled, although unrecorded immune exposures were likely present. The donor tested CMV seropositive and was one of the 289 seropositive cohort members. Each donor provided a peripheral blood sample, and peripheral blood mononuclear cells were used for TCR beta sequencing. The Qiagen DNeasy Blood Extraction Kit was used to extract genomic DNA from the blood cell samples. As for this clone: Its antigen has not been determined. Per-nucleotide qualities are absent, and no much larger clonotype sits a single base away.

V and J are truncated by 7 bases and 6 bases respectively, leaving an intervening sequence of 12 bases. Reading from cysteine to phenylalanine, the CDR3 counts 12 amino acids. Only the CDR3 region is kept as DNA, spanning 36 bases read in frame from base 1. The germline V gene gives CDR1 as LGHNA and CDR2 as YSLEER. Material for sequencing was PBMCs. This receptor chain uses TRBV4-3 and TRBJ1-2; a tentative D match to TRBD1 spans 5 bases. The receptor's source is a woman in her twenties or thirties in good health and CMV-seropositive. At the DNA level, the sequence is TGCGCCAGCAACGGGGGGGTAGATGGCTACACCTTC. This yields the protein CASNGGVDGYTF.